The 5 T cell receptor beta chains in this list originate from one sample, sequenced in a study of blood T cell repertoires in COVID-19. Measured with immunoSEQ multiplex PCR; TCRdb has only the in-frame clones, and not every one. Of just under 250,000 clones in the sample, approximately 84% were seen once. Sequenced input: peripheral blood. These receptors came from a woman aged 25 to 39 who had recovered from COVID-19.

The chain is built from TRBV7-2 and TRBJ2-2; perhaps TRBD1 as D (6 bases). Germline V gene sequence: CDR1 SGHTA, CDR2 FQGNSA. The CDR3 length is 13 residues. Trimming cost V 7 bases and J 7 bases, with 13 bases left between them. The DNA for the CDR3 is TGTGCCAGCAAACAGGGTTTCGGCGGGGAGCTGTTTTTT. This gives the protein CASKQGFGGELFF.

The chain recombines TRBV15 with TRBJ2-3; 10 bases fit TRBD2. The V segment lost 3 bases and the J segment 4 bases; nucleotides outside the gene matches: 7. Germline lookup yields CDR1 LNHNV and CDR2 YYDKDF (reference sequence). CDR3 length: 16 residues. Here the CDR3 reads CATSSQSSGGADTQYF. The CDR3 DNA reads as TGTGCCACCAGCAGTCAGTCCAGCGGGGGGGCAGATACGCAGTATTTT. Filled out from reference TRBV15 and TRBJ2-3, the complete variable domain reads DAMVIQNPRYQVTQFGKPVTLSCSQTLNHNVMYWYQQKSSQAPKLLFHYYDKDFNNEADTPDNFQSRRPNTSFCFLDIRSPGLGDTAMYLCATSSQSSGGADTQYFGPGTRLTVL.

CDR3 nucleotide sequence: TGCAGCGTTGATGAAAGCCACAATGAGCAGTTCTTC. The encoded protein is CSVDESHNEQFF. The chain joins TRBV29-1 to TRBJ2-1; D unresolved. CDR3 length: 12 residues. CDR1 is SQVTM and CDR2 is ANQGSEA in the germline V gene. Trimming removed 3 bases at V and 5 bases at J, with 8 bases between.

As to this clone: The junction departs from germline at one end; a sequencing error may be responsible. The rearrangement uses TRBV6-5 and TRBJ2-7; 7 nucleotides match TRBD1. The CDR3 is made up of 15 amino acids. Germline-derived CDR1 and CDR2 are MNHEY and SVGAGI. CDR3 bases: TGTGCCAGCACCATACAGGGGTCACCGTCCTCCGAGCAGTACTTC. It is translated as CASTIQGSPSSEQYF.

CDR3 in amino acids: CASSYGASGGSYEQYF. The CDR3 region has the DNA TGTGCCAGCAGTTATGGGGCGAGCGGGGGCTCCTACGAGCAGTACTTC. The V gene is TRBV6-2 or TRBV6-3, the J gene TRBJ2-7; the match to TRBD2 covers 8 bases. The J segment lost 0 bases and the V segment lost 3 bases, leaving 7 bases of the junction unmatched. The CDR3 loop spans 16 amino acids. Germline assignment: CDR1 MNHEY and CDR2 SVGEGT.